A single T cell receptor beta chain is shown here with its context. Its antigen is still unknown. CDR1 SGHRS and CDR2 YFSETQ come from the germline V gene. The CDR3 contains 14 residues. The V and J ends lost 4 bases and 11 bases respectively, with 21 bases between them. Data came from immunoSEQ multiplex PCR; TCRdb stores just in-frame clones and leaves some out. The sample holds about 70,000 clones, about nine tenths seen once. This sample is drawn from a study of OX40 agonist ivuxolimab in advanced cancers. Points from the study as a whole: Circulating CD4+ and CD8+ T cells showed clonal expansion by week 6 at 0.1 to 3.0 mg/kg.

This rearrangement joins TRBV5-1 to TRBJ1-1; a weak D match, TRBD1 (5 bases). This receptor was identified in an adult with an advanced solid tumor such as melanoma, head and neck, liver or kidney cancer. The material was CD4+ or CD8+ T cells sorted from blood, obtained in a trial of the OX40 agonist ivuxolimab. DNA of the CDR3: TGCGCCAGCAGCCCTGTGACCGGGACGGTGGTTGCTTTCTTT. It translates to CASSPVTGTVVAFF. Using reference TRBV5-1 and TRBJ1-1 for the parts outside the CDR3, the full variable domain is KAGVTQTPRYLIKTRGQQVTLSCSPISGHRSVSWYQQTPGQGLQFLFEYFSETQRNKGNFPGRFSGRQFSNSRSEMNVSTLELGDSALYLCASSPVTGTVVAFFGQGTRLTVV.